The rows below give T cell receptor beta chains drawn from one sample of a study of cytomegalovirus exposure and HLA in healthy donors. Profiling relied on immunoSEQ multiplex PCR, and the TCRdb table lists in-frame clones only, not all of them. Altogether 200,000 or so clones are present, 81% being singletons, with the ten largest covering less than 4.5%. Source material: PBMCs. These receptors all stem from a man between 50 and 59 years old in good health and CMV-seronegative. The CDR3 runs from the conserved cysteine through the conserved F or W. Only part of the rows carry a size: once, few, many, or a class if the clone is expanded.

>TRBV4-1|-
CASSQDTGSDNYGYTF
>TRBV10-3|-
CAISESEQGLTGELFF
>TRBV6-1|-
CASSEMPQANQPQHF
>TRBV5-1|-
CASSTGTAKETQYF
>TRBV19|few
CASSIGTGASNQPQHF
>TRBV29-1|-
CSVSPPGLAGENTGELFF
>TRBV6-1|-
CASSKGARETQYF
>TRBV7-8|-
CASSLDRFYTEAFF
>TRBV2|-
CASTGDRGVGTEAFF
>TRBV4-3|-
CASSTDRGNEQFF
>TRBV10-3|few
CAISDGTEAFF
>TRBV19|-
CASSIVELTDTQYF
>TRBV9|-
CASSAGNGNTIYF
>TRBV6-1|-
CASSDQRQGNYGYTF
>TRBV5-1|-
CASSFRGESTDTQYF
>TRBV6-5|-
CASSLSSYSPLHF
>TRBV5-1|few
CASRAENTGELFF
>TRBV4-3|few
CASSQEGSGNQPQHF
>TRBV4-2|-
CASASGGLDSYEQYF
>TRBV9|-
CASSSLLGRYTF
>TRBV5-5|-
CASSSGRPGGNQPQHF
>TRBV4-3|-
CASSQRRDYGYTF
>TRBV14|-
CASSQRAGGTDTQYF
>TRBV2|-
CASSREGQETQYF
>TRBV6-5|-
CASRLTGGPWDEQFF
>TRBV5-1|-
CASSREGQGPETQYF
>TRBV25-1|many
CASSSGREQYF
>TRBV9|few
CASSVSQGNTEAFF
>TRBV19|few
CASSGIDREAFF